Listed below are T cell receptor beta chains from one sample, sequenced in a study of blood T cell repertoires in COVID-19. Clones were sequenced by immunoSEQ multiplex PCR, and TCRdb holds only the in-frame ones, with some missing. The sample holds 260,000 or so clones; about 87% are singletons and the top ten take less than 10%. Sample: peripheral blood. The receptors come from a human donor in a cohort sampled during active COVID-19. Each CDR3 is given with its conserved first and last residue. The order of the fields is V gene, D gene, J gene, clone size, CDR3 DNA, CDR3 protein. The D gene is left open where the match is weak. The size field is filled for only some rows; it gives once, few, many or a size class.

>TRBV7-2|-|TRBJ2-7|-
TGTGCCAGCAGCCCAGATAGGGGCAGGGGCTACGAGCAGTACTTC
CASSPDRGRGYEQYF
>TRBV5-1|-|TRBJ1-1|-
TGCGCCAGCAGCTTGGACCTCACGGGAGGAGGCACTGAAGCTTTCTTT
CASSLDLTGGGTEAFF
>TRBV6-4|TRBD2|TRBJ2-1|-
TGTGCCAGCAGTCCGGGGGGTGGGTCCTACAATGAGCAGTTCTTC
CASSPGGGSYNEQFF
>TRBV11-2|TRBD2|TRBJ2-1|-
TGTGCCAGCAGCTTACTAGCGGTGACCTCCTACAATGAGCAGTTCTTC
CASSLLAVTSYNEQFF
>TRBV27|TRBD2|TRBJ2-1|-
TGTGCCAGCCGTTTAGCGGGGGATAACAATGAGCAGTTCTTC
CASRLAGDNNEQFF
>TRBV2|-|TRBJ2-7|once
TGTGCCAGCAACCGACTGGTCTCCTACGAGCAGTACTTC
CASNRLVSYEQYF
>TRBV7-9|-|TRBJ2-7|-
TGTGCCAGCAGCTTAGACGGCGGATTCTACGAGCAGTACTTC
CASSLDGGFYEQYF
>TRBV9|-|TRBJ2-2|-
TGTGCCAGCAGCGTAGTATCTACCGGGGAGCTGTTTTTT
CASSVVSTGELFF
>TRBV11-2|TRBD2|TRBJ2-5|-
TGTGCCAGCAGCCTAAGCGGGGTCCAAGAGACCCAGTACTTC
CASSLSGVQETQYF
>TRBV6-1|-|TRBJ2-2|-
TGTGCCAGCAGTGCCCACAGGGCCGGGCCCTACGCATTCACCGGGGAGCTGTTTTTT
CASSAHRAGPYAFTGELFF
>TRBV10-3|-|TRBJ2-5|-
TGTGCCATCAGTGAGGCCAGATCCACAGGTGTTCAAGAGACCCAGTACTTC
CAISEARSTGVQETQYF
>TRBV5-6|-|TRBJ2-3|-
TGTGCCAGCAGCTTGCCGTACGGGGGGCAGATGACAGATACGCAGTATTTT
CASSLPYGGQMTDTQYF
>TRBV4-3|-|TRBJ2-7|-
TGCGCCAGCAGCCAACAGAATTCCTACGAGCAGTACTTC
CASSQQNSYEQYF
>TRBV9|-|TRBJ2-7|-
TGTGCCAGCAGCACGCGACAGGACCCTCTCTACGAGCAGTACTTC
CASSTRQDPLYEQYF
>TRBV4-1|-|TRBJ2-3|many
TGCGCCAGCAGCCAAGGCCGGGGTGGGACAGATACGCAGTATTTT
CASSQGRGGTDTQYF
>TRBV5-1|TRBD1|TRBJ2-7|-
TGCGCCAGCAGCATAGGACAGGGAACGGCCTCCTACGAGCAGTACTTC
CASSIGQGTASYEQYF
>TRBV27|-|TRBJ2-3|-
TGTGCCAGCAGTTTCTTGGACTCCCAGTATTTT
CASSFLDSQYF
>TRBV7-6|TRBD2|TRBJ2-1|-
TGTGCCAGCAGCTACGCGCCGGCTAGCGGGGGCCGATACAATGAGCAGTTCTTC
CASSYAPASGGRYNEQFF
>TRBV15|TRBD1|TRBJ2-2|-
TGTGCCACCAGCAGAGAAGGAGACAGGGATAGAGCGAACACCGGGGAGCTGTTTTTT
CATSREGDRDRANTGELFF
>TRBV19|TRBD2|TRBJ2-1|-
TGTGCCAGTAAGGACGGACCGGGACTAGCTTCCAATGAGCAGTTCTTC
CASKDGPGLASNEQFF
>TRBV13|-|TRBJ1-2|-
TGTGCCAGCAGCTTAAGAGGGATCTATGGCTACACCTTC
CASSLRGIYGYTF
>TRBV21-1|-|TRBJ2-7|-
TGTGCCAGCAGCAAACGAGGACTAGCGGGCTACGAGCAGTACTTC
CASSKRGLAGYEQYF
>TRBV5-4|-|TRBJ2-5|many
TGTGCCAGCAGCCGAGGACAGAGCCAAGAGACCCAGTACTTC
CASSRGQSQETQYF
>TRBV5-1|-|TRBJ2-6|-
TGCGCCAGCAGCTTTACGGGCAGGGGATCTGGGGCCAACGTCCTGACTTTC
CASSFTGRGSGANVLTF
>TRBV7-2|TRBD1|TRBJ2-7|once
TGTGCCAGCAGCTTAGTGCCAGGGGGCATAAGAAGCTACGAGCAGTACTTC
CASSLVPGGIRSYEQYF
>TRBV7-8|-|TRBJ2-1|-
TGTGCCAGCAGCGGGCAGACCTACAATGAGCAGTTCTTC
CASSGQTYNEQFF
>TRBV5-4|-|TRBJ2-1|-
TGTGCCAGCAGCTCCGACTACGAGCAGTTCTTC
CASSSDYEQFF
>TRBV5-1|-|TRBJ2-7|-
TGCGCCAGCAGCCGCGACGGGGTCGACGAGCAGTACTTC
CASSRDGVDEQYF
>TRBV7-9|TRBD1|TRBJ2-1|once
TGTGCCAGCAGCTCTCCGGGACAGGGTTACAATGAGCAGTTCTTC
CASSSPGQGYNEQFF
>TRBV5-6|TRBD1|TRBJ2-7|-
TGTGCCAGCAGCTTGGGGACAGGGTACTACGAGCAGTACTTC
CASSLGTGYYEQYF
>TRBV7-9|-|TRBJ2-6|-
TGTGCCAGCAGCCTTCCGGAGATATCCTTTGGTGGGGCCAACGTCCTGACTTTC
CASSLPEISFGGANVLTF
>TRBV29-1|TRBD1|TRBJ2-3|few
TGCAGCGTTGAGACAGGGGGGGATACGCAGTATTTT
CSVETGGDTQYF
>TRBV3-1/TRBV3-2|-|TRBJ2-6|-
TGTGCCAGCAGCCTCCTCGGGGGATCCGGGGCCAACGTCCTGACTTTC
CASSLLGGSGANVLTF
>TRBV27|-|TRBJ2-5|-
TGTGCCAGCACCCGCCAAGAGACCCAGTACTTC
CASTRQETQYF
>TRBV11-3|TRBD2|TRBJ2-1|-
TGTGCCAGCAGCCGAAGCGGGAGCTCCTACAATGAGCAGTTCTTC
CASSRSGSSYNEQFF
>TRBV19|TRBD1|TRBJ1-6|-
TGTGCCAGTAGTATTTGGACAGGGGCTAATTCACCCCTCCACTTT
CASSIWTGANSPLHF
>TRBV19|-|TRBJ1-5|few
TGTGCCAGTAGGTCCGGGACAAATAGCAATCAGCCCCAGCATTTT
CASRSGTNSNQPQHF
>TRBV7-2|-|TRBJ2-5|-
TGTGCCAGCAGCTTAGGGGAGGAGACCCAGTACTTC
CASSLGEETQYF
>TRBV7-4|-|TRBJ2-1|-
TGTGCCAGCAGCTTTCTTCATCTAGCCCGAGATGAGCAGTTCTTC
CASSFLHLARDEQFF
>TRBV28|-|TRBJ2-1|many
TGTGCCAGCAGGAAGCAGGGCTCCTACAATGAGCAGTTCTTC
CASRKQGSYNEQFF
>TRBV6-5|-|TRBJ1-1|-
TGTGCCAGCAGCTCAAAAGGAGACACTGAAGCTTTCTTT
CASSSKGDTEAFF
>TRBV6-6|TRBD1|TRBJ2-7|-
TGTGCCAGCAGTTCAGGGGGTTACGAGCAGTACTTC
CASSSGGYEQYF